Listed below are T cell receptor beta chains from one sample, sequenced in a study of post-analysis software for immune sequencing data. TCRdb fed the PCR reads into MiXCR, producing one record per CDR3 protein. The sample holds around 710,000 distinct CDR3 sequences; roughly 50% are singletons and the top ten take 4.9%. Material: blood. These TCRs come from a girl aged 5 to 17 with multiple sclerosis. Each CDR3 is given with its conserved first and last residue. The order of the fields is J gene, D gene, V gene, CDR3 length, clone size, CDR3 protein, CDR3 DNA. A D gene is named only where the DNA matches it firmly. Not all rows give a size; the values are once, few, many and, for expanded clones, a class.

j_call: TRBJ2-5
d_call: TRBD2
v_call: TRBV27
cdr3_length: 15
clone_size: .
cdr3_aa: CATSPGGIDLETQYF
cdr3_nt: TGTGCCACCTCACCGGGGGGAATTGACTTAGAGACCCAGTACTTC

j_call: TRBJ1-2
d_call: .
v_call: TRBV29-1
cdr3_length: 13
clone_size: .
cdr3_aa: CSVEDWTSYGYTF
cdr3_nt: TGCAGCGTTGAAGACTGGACAAGCTATGGCTACACCTTC

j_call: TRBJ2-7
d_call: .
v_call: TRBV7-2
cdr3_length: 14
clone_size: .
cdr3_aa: CASSLGHLPYEQYF
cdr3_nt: TGTGCCAGCAGCCTAGGCCACCTCCCCTACGAGCAGTACTTC

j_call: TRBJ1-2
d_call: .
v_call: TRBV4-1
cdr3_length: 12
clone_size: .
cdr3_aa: CASSPSGGGYTF
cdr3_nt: TGCGCCAGCAGCCCCAGCGGAGGGGGCTACACCTTC

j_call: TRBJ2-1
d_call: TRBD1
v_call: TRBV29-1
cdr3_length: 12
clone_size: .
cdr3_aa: CSADRDLNEQFF
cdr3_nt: TGCAGCGCAGACAGGGATCTGAATGAGCAGTTCTTC

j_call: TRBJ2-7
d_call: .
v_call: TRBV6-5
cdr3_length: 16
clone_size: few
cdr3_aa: CASVPLPGPSSYEQYF
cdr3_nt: TGTGCCAGCGTACCCCTCCCGGGTCCTTCATCCTACGAGCAGTACTTC

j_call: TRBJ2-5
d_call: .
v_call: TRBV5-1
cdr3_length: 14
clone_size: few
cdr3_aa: CASSFGTAQETQYF
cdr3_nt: TGCGCCAGCAGCTTTGGGACCGCCCAAGAGACCCAGTACTTC

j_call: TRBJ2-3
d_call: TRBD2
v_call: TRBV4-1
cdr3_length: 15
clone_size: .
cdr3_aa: CASGDVTSGRNTQYF
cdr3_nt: TGCGCCAGCGGAGATGTCACTAGCGGACGGAATACGCAGTATTTT

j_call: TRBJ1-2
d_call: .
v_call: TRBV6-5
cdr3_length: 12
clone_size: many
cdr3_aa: CASSRSGDGYTF
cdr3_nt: TGTGCCAGCAGTAGATCCGGGGATGGCTACACCTTC

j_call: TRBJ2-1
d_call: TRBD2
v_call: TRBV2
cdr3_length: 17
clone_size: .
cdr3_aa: CASSEATGLAGEGEQFF
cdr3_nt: TGTGCCAGCAGTGAAGCTACAGGACTAGCGGGAGAGGGTGAGCAGTTCTTC

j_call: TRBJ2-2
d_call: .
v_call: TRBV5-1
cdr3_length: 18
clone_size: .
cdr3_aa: CASSLLGQTQRGAGERFF
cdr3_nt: TGCGCCAGCAGCCTACTGGGACAGACCCAACGGGGGGCCGGGGAGCGGTTTTTT

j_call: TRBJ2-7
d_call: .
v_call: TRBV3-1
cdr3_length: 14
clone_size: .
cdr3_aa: CASSQAGGSYEQYF
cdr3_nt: TGTGCCAGCAGCCAAGCCGGGGGCTCCTACGAGCAGTACTTC

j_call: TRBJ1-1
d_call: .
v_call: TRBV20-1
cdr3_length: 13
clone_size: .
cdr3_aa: CSAEGSSNTEAFF
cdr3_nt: TGCAGTGCAGAAGGGTCCTCGAACACTGAAGCTTTCTTT

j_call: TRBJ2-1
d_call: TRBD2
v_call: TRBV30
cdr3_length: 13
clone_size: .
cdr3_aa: CACSGTSGFEQFF
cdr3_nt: TGTGCCTGCTCCGGGACTAGCGGGTTTGAGCAGTTCTTC

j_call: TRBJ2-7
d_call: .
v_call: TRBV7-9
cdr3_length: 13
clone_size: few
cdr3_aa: CASSLAGGREQYF
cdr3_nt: TGTGCCAGCAGCTTAGCCGGGGGCCGCGAGCAGTACTTC

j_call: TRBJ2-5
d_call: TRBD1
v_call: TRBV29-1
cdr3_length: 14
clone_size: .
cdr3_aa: CSATGGFGAETQYF
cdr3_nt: TGCAGCGCCACAGGGGGCTTTGGAGCGGAGACCCAGTACTTC

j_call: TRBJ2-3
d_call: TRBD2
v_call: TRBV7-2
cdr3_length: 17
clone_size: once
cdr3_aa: CASSPNLGGRGTDTQYF
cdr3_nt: TGTGCCAGCAGCCCAAACCTGGGCGGGAGGGGCACAGATACGCAGTATTTT

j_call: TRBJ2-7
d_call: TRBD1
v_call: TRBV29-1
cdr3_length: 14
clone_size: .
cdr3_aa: CSVESGTGIYEQYF
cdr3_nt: TGCAGCGTTGAATCCGGGACAGGGATATACGAGCAGTACTTC

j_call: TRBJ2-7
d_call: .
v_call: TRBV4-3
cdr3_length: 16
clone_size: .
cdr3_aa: CASSQDRAAGGYEQYF
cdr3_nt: TGCGCCAGCAGCCAAGATAGAGCAGCGGGCGGCTACGAGCAGTACTTC

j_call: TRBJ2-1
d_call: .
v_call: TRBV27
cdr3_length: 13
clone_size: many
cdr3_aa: CASSLRGYNEQFF
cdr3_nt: TGTGCCAGCAGTTTAAGGGGATACAATGAGCAGTTCTTC

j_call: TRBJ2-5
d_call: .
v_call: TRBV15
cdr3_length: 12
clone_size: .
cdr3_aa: CATSRDEVTQYF
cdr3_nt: TGTGCCACCAGCAGAGATGAGGTGACCCAGTACTTC

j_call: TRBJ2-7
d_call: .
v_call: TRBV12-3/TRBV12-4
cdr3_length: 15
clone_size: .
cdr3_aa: CASSFGTPFTYEQYF
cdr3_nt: TGTGCCAGCAGTTTTGGGACACCCTTCACCTACGAGCAGTACTTC

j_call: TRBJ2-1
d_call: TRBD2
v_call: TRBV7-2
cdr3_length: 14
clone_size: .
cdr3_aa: CASSPSGARDEQFF
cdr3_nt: TGTGCCAGCAGCCCTAGCGGGGCACGCGATGAGCAGTTCTTC

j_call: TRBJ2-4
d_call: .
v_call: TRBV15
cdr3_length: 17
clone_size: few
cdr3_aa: CATSRPQGTLAKNIQYF
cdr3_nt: TGTGCCACCAGCAGACCTCAGGGGACCCTAGCCAAAAACATTCAGTACTTC

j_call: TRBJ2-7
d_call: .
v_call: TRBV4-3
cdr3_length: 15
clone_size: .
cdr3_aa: CASSQAWITRNEQYF
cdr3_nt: TGCGCCAGCAGCCAAGCCTGGATAACGAGGAACGAGCAGTACTTC

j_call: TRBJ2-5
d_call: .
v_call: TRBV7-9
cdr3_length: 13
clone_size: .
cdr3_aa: CASSPDMRETQYF
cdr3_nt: TGTGCCAGCAGCCCCGACATGAGGGAGACCCAGTACTTC

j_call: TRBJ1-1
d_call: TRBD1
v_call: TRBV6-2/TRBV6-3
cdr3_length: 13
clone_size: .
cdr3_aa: CASTRGLRTEAFF
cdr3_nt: TGTGCCAGCACAAGGGGGCTGAGGACTGAAGCTTTCTTT

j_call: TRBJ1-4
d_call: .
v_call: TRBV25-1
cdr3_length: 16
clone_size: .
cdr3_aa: CASSESWGHSNEKLFF
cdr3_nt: TGTGCCAGCAGTGAATCATGGGGCCACAGTAATGAAAAACTGTTTTTT

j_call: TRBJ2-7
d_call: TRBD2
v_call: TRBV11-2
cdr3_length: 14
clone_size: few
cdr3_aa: CASSWTGGPYEQYF
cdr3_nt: TGTGCCAGCAGCTGGACGGGAGGCCCCTACGAGCAGTACTTC

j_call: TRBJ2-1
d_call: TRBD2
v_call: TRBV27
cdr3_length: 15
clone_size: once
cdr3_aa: CASRAPGLAANEQFF
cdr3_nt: TGTGCCAGCAGGGCTCCGGGACTAGCAGCGAATGAGCAGTTCTTC

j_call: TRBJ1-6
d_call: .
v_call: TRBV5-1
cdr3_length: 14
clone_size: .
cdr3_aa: CASSLEGLDSPLHF
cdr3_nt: TGCGCCAGCAGCTTGGAAGGGCTGGATTCACCCCTCCACTTT

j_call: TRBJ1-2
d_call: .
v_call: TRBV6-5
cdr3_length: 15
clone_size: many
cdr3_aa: CASSYSLGQTYGYTF
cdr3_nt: TGTGCCAGCAGTTACTCGCTCGGGCAGACCTATGGCTACACCTTC

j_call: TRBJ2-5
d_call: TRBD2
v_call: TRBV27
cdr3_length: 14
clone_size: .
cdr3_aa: CASSFGAGAETQYF
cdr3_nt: TGTGCCAGCAGTTTCGGAGCGGGAGCCGAGACCCAGTACTTC

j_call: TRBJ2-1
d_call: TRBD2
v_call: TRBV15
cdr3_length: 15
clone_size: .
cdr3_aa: CATSRGGSLKNEQFF
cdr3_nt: TGTGCCACCAGCAGGGGCGGGAGTCTGAAAAATGAGCAGTTCTTC

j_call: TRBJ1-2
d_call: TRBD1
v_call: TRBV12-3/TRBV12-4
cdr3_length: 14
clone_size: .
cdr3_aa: CASSTGTDNYGYTF
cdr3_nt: TGTGCCAGCAGTACCGGGACAGATAACTATGGCTACACCTTC

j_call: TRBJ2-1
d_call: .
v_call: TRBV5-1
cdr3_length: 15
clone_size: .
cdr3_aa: CASSSPGPRMDEQFF
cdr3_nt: TGCGCCAGCAGCTCCCCCGGGCCCCGGATGGATGAGCAGTTCTTC

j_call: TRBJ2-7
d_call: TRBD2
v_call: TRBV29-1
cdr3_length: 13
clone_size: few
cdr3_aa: CSFRLAGGYEQYF
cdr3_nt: TGCAGCTTCCGACTAGCGGGAGGCTACGAGCAGTACTTC

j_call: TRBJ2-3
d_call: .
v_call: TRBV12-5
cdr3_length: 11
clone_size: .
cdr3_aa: CASGDGSTQYF
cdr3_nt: TGTGCTAGTGGAGACGGCAGTACGCAGTATTTT

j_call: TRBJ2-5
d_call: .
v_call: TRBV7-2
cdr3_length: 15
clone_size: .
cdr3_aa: CASSPHRAQQETQYF
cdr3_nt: TGTGCCAGCAGCCCTCACCGGGCACAGCAAGAGACCCAGTACTTC

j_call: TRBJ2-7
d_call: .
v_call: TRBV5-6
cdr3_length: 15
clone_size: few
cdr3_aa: CASSADGVHSYEQYF
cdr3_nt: TGTGCCAGCAGCGCCGACGGAGTTCACTCCTACGAGCAGTACTTC

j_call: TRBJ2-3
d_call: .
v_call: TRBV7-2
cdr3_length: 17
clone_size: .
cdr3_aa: CASSLELGRGSTDTQYF
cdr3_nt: TGTGCCAGCAGCCTAGAGCTGGGACGGGGAAGCACAGATACGCAGTATTTT

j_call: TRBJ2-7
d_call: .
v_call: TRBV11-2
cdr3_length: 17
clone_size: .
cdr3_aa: CASSPVLGGLKFYEQYF
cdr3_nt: TGTGCCAGCAGCCCCGTGCTGGGGGGGCTTAAGTTCTACGAGCAGTACTTC

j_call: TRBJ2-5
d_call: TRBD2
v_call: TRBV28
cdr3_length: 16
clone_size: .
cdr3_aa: CASSSISGMYQEAQYF
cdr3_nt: TGTGCCAGCAGTTCCATCAGCGGGATGTACCAAGAGGCCCAGTACTTC

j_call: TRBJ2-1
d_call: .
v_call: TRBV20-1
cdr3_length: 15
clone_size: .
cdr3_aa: CSARAPGPTYNEQFF
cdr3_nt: TGCAGTGCTAGAGCCCCTGGACCGACCTACAATGAGCAGTTCTTC

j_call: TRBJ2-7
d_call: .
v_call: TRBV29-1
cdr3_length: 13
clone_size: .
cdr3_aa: CSFARGARYEQYF
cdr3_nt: TGCAGCTTCGCCCGAGGGGCGCGGTACGAGCAGTACTTC

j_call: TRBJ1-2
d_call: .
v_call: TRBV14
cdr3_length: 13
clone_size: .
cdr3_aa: CASSHPTEYGYTF
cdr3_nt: TGTGCCAGCAGCCACCCGACAGAGTATGGCTACACCTTC

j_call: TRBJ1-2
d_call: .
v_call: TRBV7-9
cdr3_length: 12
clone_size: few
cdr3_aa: CASSQQGSDYTF
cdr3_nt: TGTGCCAGCAGCCAGCAGGGGTCCGACTACACCTTC

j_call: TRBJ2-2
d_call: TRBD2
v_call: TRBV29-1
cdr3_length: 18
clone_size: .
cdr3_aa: CSVEAYASGRPNTGELFF
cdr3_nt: TGCAGCGTTGAAGCGTATGCTAGCGGCCGTCCGAACACCGGGGAGCTGTTTTTT

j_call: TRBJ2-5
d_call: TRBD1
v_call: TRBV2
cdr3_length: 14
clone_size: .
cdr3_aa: CASSADRAQETQYF
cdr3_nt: TGTGCCAGCAGCGCGGACAGGGCCCAAGAGACCCAGTACTTC

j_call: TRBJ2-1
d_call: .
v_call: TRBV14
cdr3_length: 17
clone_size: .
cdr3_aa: CASSSNPRGRFLDEQFF
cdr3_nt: TGTGCCAGCAGCTCTAACCCCCGTGGGCGTTTTTTGGATGAGCAGTTCTTC

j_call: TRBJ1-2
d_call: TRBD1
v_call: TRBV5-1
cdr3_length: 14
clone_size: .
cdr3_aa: CASSGQGAGYGYTF
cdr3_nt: TGCGCCAGCAGCGGACAGGGGGCTGGCTATGGCTACACCTTC

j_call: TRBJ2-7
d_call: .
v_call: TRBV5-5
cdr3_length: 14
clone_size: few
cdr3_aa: CASSLRGEHYEQYF
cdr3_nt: TGTGCCAGCAGCTTAAGAGGGGAACACTACGAGCAGTACTTC

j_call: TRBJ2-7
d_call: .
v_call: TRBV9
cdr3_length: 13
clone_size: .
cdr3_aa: CASGAGALGEQYF
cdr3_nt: TGTGCCAGCGGGGCGGGGGCTTTGGGCGAGCAGTACTTC

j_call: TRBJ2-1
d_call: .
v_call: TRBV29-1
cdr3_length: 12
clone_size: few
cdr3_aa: CSGILVRNEQFF
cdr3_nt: TGCAGCGGGATACTAGTGCGCAATGAGCAGTTCTTC

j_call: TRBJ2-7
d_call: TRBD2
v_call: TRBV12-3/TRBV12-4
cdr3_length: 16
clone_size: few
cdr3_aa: CASSPGTSGIYIEQYF
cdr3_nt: TGTGCCAGCAGTCCCGGGACTAGCGGGATCTATATTGAGCAGTACTTC